This T cell receptor beta chain came from a study of spatial heterogeneity in lung cancer. The sample's time point: blood at routine non-recurrence follow-up after resection. Sequencing was performed on whole RNA extracted from tumor and nontumor lung tissue, or from frozen PBMC, and the material was left unsorted. CDR1 and CDR2 (germline): SNHLY, FYNNEI. The CDR3 length is 13 residues. V was trimmed by 6 bases and J by 3 bases, leaving 11 bases between them. MiXCR, applied by TCRdb to the 5' RACE reads, yields one record per CDR3 protein. The data hold about 120,000 distinct CDR3 sequences, with roughly an eighth observed a single time. This clonotype was seen a handful of times.

The sequence came from a male donor with early-stage non-small cell lung cancer. The V gene is TRBV2, the J gene TRBJ2-5, with a weak D call TRBD2 (6 bases). The source was PBMCs, collected at follow-up. CDR3 protein: CASSRDSKETQYF. CDR3 sequence (DNA): TGTGCCAGCAGCCGGGACTCTAAAGAGACCCAGTACTTC.